This is a list of T cell receptor beta chains from one sample in a study of control samples from healthy donors and cancer patients. Generated by immunoSEQ multiplex PCR, the TCRdb table keeps only in-frame clones and is missing some. Among about 170,000 clones listed, approximately 91% were seen once. Sequenced: blood. All receptors come from a woman aged 35 to 49 in good health. CDR3s include the opening cysteine and the closing phenylalanine or tryptophan. The order of the fields is clone size, V gene, D gene, J gene, CDR3 DNA, CDR3 protein. The D gene is left open where the match is weak. Clone size, where shown, is once, few, many, or a class for clones that have expanded.

once	TRBV4-2	-	TRBJ2-2	TGTGCCAGCAGCCAAATGGAAGGGGTTACCGGGGAGCTGTTTTTT	CASSQMEGVTGELFF
-	TRBV19	-	TRBJ1-3	TGTGCCAGTACCCCCTGGGCGGGGAGCCCTGGAAACACCATATATTTT	CASTPWAGSPGNTIYF
-	TRBV5-1	TRBD2	TRBJ2-3	TGCGCTAGCACTCCGCGGGGGGGCACAGATACGCAGTATTTT	CASTPRGGTDTQYF
-	TRBV6-5	-	TRBJ2-3	TGTGCCAGCAGTTACTCGCCGGGGGGCTTATTAGATACGCAGTATTTT	CASSYSPGGLLDTQYF
-	TRBV2	-	TRBJ1-2	TGTGCCAGCGTAGTGGAACAGCTCATCTATGGCTACACCTTC	CASVVEQLIYGYTF
-	TRBV19	-	TRBJ1-2	TGTGCCACCCTCCCTTTTAAGGGGGGCTATGGCTACACCTTC	CATLPFKGGYGYTF
-	TRBV3-1/TRBV3-2	-	TRBJ1-4	TGTGCCAGCAGCCAGCCCGGAAATGAAAAACTGTTTTTT	CASSQPGNEKLFF
-	TRBV14	-	TRBJ1-5	TGTGCCAGCAGCCAATCCGGGACGGGGCAGAAGGATAGCAATCAGCCCCAGCATTTT	CASSQSGTGQKDSNQPQHF
-	TRBV19	TRBD1	TRBJ2-5	TGTGCCAGTAGTATAGGGGGACAGGGAAAAGAGACCCAGTACTTC	CASSIGGQGKETQYF
-	TRBV4-2	-	TRBJ2-6	TGTGCCAGCAGCCAGAGGCTCTCTGGGGCCAACGTCCTGACTTTC	CASSQRLSGANVLTF
-	TRBV7-2	-	TRBJ1-5	TGTGCCAGCAGCTTAGTAGCGCTCGGGCCCCAGCATTTT	CASSLVALGPQHF
-	TRBV7-2	-	TRBJ2-7	TGTGCCAGCAGCTTCGATAGTTCGGTGCAGTACTTC	CASSFDSSVQYF
once	TRBV6-6	-	TRBJ1-5	TGTGCCAGCGGTGGGGACCAGCCCCAGCATTTT	CASGGDQPQHF
-	TRBV5-4	-	TRBJ2-3	TGTGCCAGCAGCTTGAATATGGGGGCGGGGGCAGATACGCAGTATTTT	CASSLNMGAGADTQYF
-	TRBV5-1	TRBD1	TRBJ2-5	TGCGCCAGCAGCGCGACAGGGCCCGAGACCCAGTACTTC	CASSATGPETQYF
-	TRBV19	TRBD2	TRBJ2-1	TGTGCCAGTAGTAAGACTAGCGGGGGAGACAATGAGCAGTTCTTC	CASSKTSGGDNEQFF
once	TRBV12-3/TRBV12-4	-	TRBJ2-5	TGTGCCAGCACCACCTCAGGTGCCGAGACCCAGTACTTC	CASTTSGAETQYF
-	TRBV5-4	-	TRBJ2-7	TGTGCCAGCAGCTTCGGCGGAGCCTACGAGCAGTACTTC	CASSFGGAYEQYF
-	TRBV19	TRBD1	TRBJ2-1	TGTGCCAGTACCAGGACAGGGGGCAATGAGCAGTTCTTC	CASTRTGGNEQFF
-	TRBV7-6	-	TRBJ2-4	TGTGCCAGCAGCTTGGGGGAGGGGGACAAAAACATTCAGTACTTC	CASSLGEGDKNIQYF
-	TRBV27	-	TRBJ2-1	TGTGCCAGCAGTTTGTACAATGAGCAGTTCTTC	CASSLYNEQFF
-	TRBV5-4	-	TRBJ1-4	TGTGCCAGCAGCTCCTCAACTAATGAAAAACTGTTTTTT	CASSSSTNEKLFF
-	TRBV13	-	TRBJ2-5	TGTGCCAGCAGCTACAACCTCGGGACGGGTAGGCAAGAGACCCAGTACTTC	CASSYNLGTGRQETQYF
once	TRBV13	TRBD1	TRBJ1-1	TGTGCCAGCAGCCCGGGGGACAGTGCCCCTACTTGGGCTTTCTTT	CASSPGDSAPTWAFF
-	TRBV13	-	TRBJ1-2	TGTGCCAGCAGCCCCCTGCGAGCCGAGCCTTACACCTTC	CASSPLRAEPYTF
many	TRBV6-4	TRBD2	TRBJ2-3	TGTGCCAGCAGTGACTCAGCGGGGGGGCCAGATACGCAGTATTTT	CASSDSAGGPDTQYF
-	TRBV13	-	TRBJ1-3	TGTGCCAGCAGCTTAGGAGGAGGGCCAGGAAACACCATATATTTT	CASSLGGGPGNTIYF
-	TRBV15	-	TRBJ2-7	TGTGCCACCAGCAGAGACGACTCCTACGAGCAGTACTTC	CATSRDDSYEQYF
-	TRBV3-1/TRBV3-2	-	TRBJ1-2	TGTGCCAGCAGCCCTCCAGTCAGGGCACCAGTCTATGGCTACACCTTC	CASSPPVRAPVYGYTF
few	TRBV27	TRBD1	TRBJ2-3	TGTGCCAGCAGTTTATCGAAAGGGGGCCTCACAGATACGCAGTATTTT	CASSLSKGGLTDTQYF
once	TRBV11-2	-	TRBJ1-1	TGTGCCAGCAGCACCCATGACACGACGGTGTGGTTAATGAACACTGAAGCTTTCTTT	CASSTHDTTVWLMNTEAFF
-	TRBV5-1	-	TRBJ2-2	TGCGCCAGCAGCTTGGACACCAACACCGGGGAGCTGTTTTTT	CASSLDTNTGELFF
-	TRBV3-1/TRBV3-2	-	TRBJ1-4	TGTGCCAGCAGTAGGTTCCAGGGTGATGAAAAACTGTTTTTT	CASSRFQGDEKLFF
once	TRBV24-1	TRBD2	TRBJ2-3	TGTGCCACCAGTGACCCCACTAGCGGGGGGACAGATACGCAGTATTTT	CATSDPTSGGTDTQYF
once	TRBV7-2	-	TRBJ2-1	TGTGCCAGCAGCTCCCGAGCTCCCTACAATGAGCAGTTCTTC	CASSSRAPYNEQFF
-	TRBV5-6	-	TRBJ1-1	TGTGCCAGCAGCTTGGACATTGAGAACACTGAAGCTTTCTTT	CASSLDIENTEAFF
-	TRBV3-1/TRBV3-2	TRBD2	TRBJ2-5	TGTGCCAGCAGCCAAGATCTGGAACTAGCGGGGGGAACCTACTTC	CASSQDLELAGGTYF
once	TRBV12-3/TRBV12-4	-	TRBJ1-1	TGTGCCAGCAGTTTATATATCACTGAAGCTTTCTTT	CASSLYITEAFF
-	TRBV7-8	TRBD1	TRBJ1-2	TGTGCCAGCAGCAAGGACAGGGGCCCCTATGGCTACACCTTC	CASSKDRGPYGYTF
once	TRBV6-4	-	TRBJ2-3	TGTGCCAGCAGTGCCTCCTATAACACAGATACGCAGTATTTT	CASSASYNTDTQYF
-	TRBV12-3/TRBV12-4	-	TRBJ1-2	TGTGCCAGCAGTTTATCCAATAACTATGGCTACACCTTC	CASSLSNNYGYTF